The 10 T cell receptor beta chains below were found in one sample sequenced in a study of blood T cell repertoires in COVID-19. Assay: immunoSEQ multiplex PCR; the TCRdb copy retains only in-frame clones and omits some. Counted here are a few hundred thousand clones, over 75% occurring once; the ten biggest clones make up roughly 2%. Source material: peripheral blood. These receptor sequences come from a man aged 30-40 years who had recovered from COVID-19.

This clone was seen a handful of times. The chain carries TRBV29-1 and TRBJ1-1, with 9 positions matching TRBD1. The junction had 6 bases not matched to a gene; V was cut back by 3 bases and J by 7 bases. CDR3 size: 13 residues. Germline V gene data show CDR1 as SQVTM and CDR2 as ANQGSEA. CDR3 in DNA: TGCAGCGTTGAGGACAGGGGACACGTTGAAGCTTTCTTT. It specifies CSVEDRGHVEAFF. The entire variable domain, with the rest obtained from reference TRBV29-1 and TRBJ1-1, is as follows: SAVISQKPSRDICQRGTSLTIQCQVDSQVTMMFWYRQQPGQSLTLIATANQGSEATYESGFVIDKFPISRPNLTFSTLTVSNMSPEDSSIYLCSVEDRGHVEAFFGQGTRLTVV.

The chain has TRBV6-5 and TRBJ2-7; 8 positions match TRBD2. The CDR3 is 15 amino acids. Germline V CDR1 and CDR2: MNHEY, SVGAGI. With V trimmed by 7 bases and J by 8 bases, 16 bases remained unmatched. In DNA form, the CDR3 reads TGTGCCAGCACCACGGGGGGGGCCACCACCGAAAAGCAGTACTTC. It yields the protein CASTTGGATTEKQYF.

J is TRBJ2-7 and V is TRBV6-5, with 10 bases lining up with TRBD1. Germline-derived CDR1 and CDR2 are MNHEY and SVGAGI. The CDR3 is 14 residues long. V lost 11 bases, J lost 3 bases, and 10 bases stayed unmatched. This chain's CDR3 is CAGGGTGVGYEQYF. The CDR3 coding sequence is TGTGCCGGCGGGGGGACAGGGGTCGGCTACGAGCAGTACTTC.

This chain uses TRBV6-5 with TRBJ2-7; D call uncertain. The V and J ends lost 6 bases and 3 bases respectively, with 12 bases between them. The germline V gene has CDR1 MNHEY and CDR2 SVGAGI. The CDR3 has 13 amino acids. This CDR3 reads CASRSGKNYEQYV. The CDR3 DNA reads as TGTGCCAGCAGGTCAGGAAAAAACTACGAGCAGTACGTC.

The CDR3: CASSFYSQGSYNSPLHF. The CDR3, as DNA: TGTGCCAGCAGTTTTTATTCCCAGGGCTCCTATAATTCACCCCTCCACTTT. The V gene is TRBV28, the J gene TRBJ1-6; D is perhaps TRBD1 (5 bases). The V and J ends lost 3 bases and 0 bases respectively, with 12 bases between them. Germline V gene lookup returns CDR1 MDHEN and CDR2 SYDVKM. The CDR3 length is 17 residues.

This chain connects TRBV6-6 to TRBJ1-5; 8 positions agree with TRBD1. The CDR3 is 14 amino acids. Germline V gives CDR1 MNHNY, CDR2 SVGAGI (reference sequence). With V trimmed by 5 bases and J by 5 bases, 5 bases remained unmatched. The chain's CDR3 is CASSADRDDQPQHF. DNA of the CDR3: TGTGCCAGCAGTGCGGACAGGGACGATCAGCCCCAGCATTTT.

The CDR3 region is CASSIQGGTDTQYF. DNA for the CDR3: TGTGCCAGTAGTATTCAGGGGGGCACAGATACGCAGTATTTT. The rearrangement links TRBV19 to TRBJ2-3, with 7 bases identical to TRBD1. The V gene end was trimmed by 3 bases and the J gene end by 1 base; junction bases not matched to a gene: 1. The germline gives CDR1 LNHDA, CDR2 SQIVND (reference sequence). This CDR3 region has 14 residues.

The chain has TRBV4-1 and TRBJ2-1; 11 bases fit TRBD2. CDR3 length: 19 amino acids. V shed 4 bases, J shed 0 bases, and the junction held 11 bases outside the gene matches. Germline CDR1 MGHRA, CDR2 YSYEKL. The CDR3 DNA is TGCGCCAGCAGCCTCCGGGCTAGCGGGGGGTCGAGCTCCTACAATGAGCAGTTCTTC. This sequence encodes CASSLRASGGSSSYNEQFF.

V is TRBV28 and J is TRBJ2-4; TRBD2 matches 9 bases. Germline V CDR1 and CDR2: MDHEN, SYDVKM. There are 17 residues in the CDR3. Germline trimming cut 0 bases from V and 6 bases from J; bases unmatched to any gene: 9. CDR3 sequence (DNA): TGTGCCAGCAGTTTATGGCGGGGGGGCGGTACAAGAAACATTCAGTACTTC. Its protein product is CASSLWRGGGTRNIQYF.

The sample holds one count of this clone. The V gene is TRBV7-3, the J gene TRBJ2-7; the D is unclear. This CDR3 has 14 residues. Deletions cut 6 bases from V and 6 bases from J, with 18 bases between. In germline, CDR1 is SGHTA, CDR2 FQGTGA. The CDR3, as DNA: TGTGCCAGCAGTCGAGGCCTGTTAGGCAGCGAGCAGTACTTC. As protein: CASSRGLLGSEQYF.